A single sample is the source of the 23 T cell receptor beta chains below, sequenced in a study of T cells in Graves' hyperthyroidism and ophthalmopathy (dated by TCRdb to 2018 to 2020). Libraries were prepared through multiplex PCR. Instrument used: Illumina HiSeq 2000. The TCR beta CDR3 regions were amplified from the RNA transcripts. For the first round of RT-PCR on the TCR CDR3, the HTBI primer set was used together with the Qiagen OneStep RT-PCR kit. Using fastp trimming at Q25 and MiXCR clonotype assembly, TCRdb reanalyzed the public sequencing data and kept in-frame beta chains. Each record represents a unique CDR3 protein, reported with the most common genes and DNA among its rows. The sample yields roughly 660,000 distinct CDR3 sequences; 17% were counted once. 15% to 18% of the sample belongs to the ten largest clones. The sequenced sample consisted of blood. These receptors all stem from a man aged 45-60 years with Graves' hyperthyroidism.

V usage is TRBV10-1 and J usage is TRBJ1-1, with D tentatively TRBD1 (5 bases). Per germline, CDR1 WNHNN and CDR2 SYGVQD (reference sequence). V was shortened by 6 bases and J by 1 base, with 15 bases between the two germline ends. The CDR3 covers 15 residues. DNA of the CDR3: TGCGCCAGCAGCCCGGCTGACAGTACGAACACTGAAGCTTTCTTT. Protein sequence: CASSPADSTNTEAFF.

The gene calls are TRBV6-2 or TRBV6-3 and TRBJ2-1, with 10 bases that match TRBD1. Trimming removed 4 bases from V and 10 bases from J; junction bases left unmatched: 13. Germline CDR1 is MNHEY and CDR2 is SVGEGT. The CDR3 extends over 16 amino acids. This CDR3 reads CASSSLSGTGEGEQFF. The CDR3 region has the DNA TGTGCCAGCAGTTCGCTCTCCGGGACAGGGGAAGGGGAGCAGTTCTTC.

In its sample, this clonotype was seen many times. V is TRBV7-2 and J is TRBJ2-3, with D tentatively TRBD1 (6 bases). V shed 1 base and J shed 1 base, with 12 bases lying between them. The CDR3 consists of 16 residues. Germline CDR1 reads SGHTA; CDR2 reads FQGNSA. The CDR3 protein is CASSLVQGQGTDTQYF. The CDR3 nucleotides read TGTGCCAGCAGCTTAGTGCAGGGGCAGGGCACAGATACGCAGTATTTT.

This clonotype was recorded only once. The chain couples TRBV19 to TRBJ1-1; D is ambiguous. Germline V CDR1 and CDR2: LNHDA, SQIVND (reference sequence). Trimming removed 7 bases from V and 4 bases from J, with 19 bases in between. The CDR3 is made up of 15 amino acids. CDR3 sequence (DNA): TGTGCCAGTATATCAACCGGGGATTTTAGCACTGAAGCTTTCTTT. It codes for CASISTGDFSTEAFF.

This clonotype was counted at least ten times. The chain has TRBV28 and TRBJ1-1, with D unclear. With 4 bases removed from V and 2 bases from J, the gap between germline ends came to 8 bases. Looked up from germline, CDR1 is MDHEN and CDR2 is SYDVKM. The CDR3 loop spans 13 amino acids. The CDR3 DNA is TGTGCCAGCAGTTCGGACGGTAACACTGAAGCTTTCTTT. Translation: CASSSDGNTEAFF.

Only a few counts were recorded for this clonotype. The rearrangement links TRBV20-1 to TRBJ2-4, with unresolved D. The V and J ends lost 1 base and 6 bases respectively, with 10 bases between them. The germline V gene encodes CDR1 DFQATT and CDR2 SNEGSKA (reference sequence). The CDR3 covers 13 residues. CDR3 residues: CSARAETGNIQYF. The CDR3 DNA reads TGCAGTGCTAGAGCCGAGACCGGAAACATTCAGTACTTC.

This clonotype was seen ten or more times. The CDR3 protein is CASSAPEGRLTSGNTIYF. CDR3 in DNA: TGTGCCAGCAGCGCCCCCGAAGGGAGGCTAACCTCTGGAAACACCATATATTTT. The chain is built from TRBV9 and TRBJ1-3, with unresolved D. The germline CDR1 and CDR2 sequences are SGDLS and YYNGEE. This CDR3 has 18 residues. V was pared by 3 bases and J by 0 bases, with 19 bases between.

A remark on this clonotype: Its ends do not fully match the called genes, so a read error is possible. The chain uses TRBV11-2 and TRBJ2-7; D might be TRBD2 (6 bases). CDR1 and CDR2 from the germline V gene are SGHAT and FQNNGV. The CDR3 contains 14 residues. The CDR3 DNA follows: TGTGCCAGCAGCCTCCGACTAGGGGCCTACGAGCAGTGCTTC. This encodes CASSLRLGAYEQCF.

In its sample, this clonotype was seen many times. The chain uses TRBV29-1 and TRBJ2-7; unclear D gene. CDR3 length: 18 residues. Germline CDR1 is SQVTM and CDR2 is ANQGSEA. Deletions cut 5 bases from V and 1 base from J, with 27 bases between. CDR3 DNA sequence: TGCAGCGTTCTTGGGTGGGCCCAGCGCAAAAGCTATTCCTACGAGCAGTACTTC. Translated: CSVLGWAQRKSYSYEQYF.

This clonotype was counted many times. The rearrangement uses TRBV28 and TRBJ2-1; 12 bases are a match to TRBD2. This CDR3 spans 14 amino acids. In germline, CDR1 is MDHEN, CDR2 SYDVKM. V trimming: 5 bases; J trimming: 9 bases; junction bases outside the gene matches: 5. The CDR3 coding sequence is TGTGCCAGCAGTGGAACTAGCGGGAGGCCTGAGCAGTTCTTC. Protein: CASSGTSGRPEQFF.

The chain carries TRBV27 and TRBJ1-5, with TRBD1 matching over 9 bases. Trimming cost V 6 bases and J 7 bases; bases outside gene matches: 10. This CDR3 is built from 15 residues. The V gene's germline CDR1 is MNHEY and CDR2 SMNVEV (reference sequence). CDR3 loop: CASSAVGQGEQPQHF. The CDR3 DNA follows: TGTGCCAGCAGCGCGGTGGGACAGGGAGAACAGCCCCAGCATTTT.

A few counts support this clonotype. The chain uses TRBV7-9 and TRBJ1-2; D uncertain. CDR3 length: 14 residues. Germline CDR1 reads SEHNR; CDR2 reads FQNEAQ (reference sequence). Trimming cost V 5 bases and J 4 bases, with 14 bases left between them. CDR3 DNA: TGTGCCAGCAGCACACCTTCGGGCGGCTATGGCTACACCTTC. This encodes CASSTPSGGYGYTF.

This clonotype was observed a handful of times. The CDR3 DNA reads as TGCAGCGTCCTAATTGGGACTAGCATCGGTGAGCAGTTCTTC. It encodes CSVLIGTSIGEQFF. The chain carries TRBV29-1 and TRBJ2-1, with TRBD2 matching 9 bases. Germline assignment: CDR1 SQVTM and CDR2 ANQGSEA. V dropped 6 bases and J dropped 9; count of bases not matched to a gene: 12. The CDR3 is made up of 14 amino acids.

The sample holds many counts of this clonotype. This chain links TRBV6-2 or TRBV6-3 with TRBJ2-1, with a tentative D call TRBD1 (6 bases). V was shortened by 7 bases and J by 0 bases, with 10 bases between the two germline ends. The V gene's germline CDR1 is MNHEY and CDR2 SVGEGT. This CDR3 is built from 14 residues. The CDR3 DNA sequence: TGTGCCAGCATTCAAGGGGGCTCCTACAATGAGCAGTTCTTC. It specifies CASIQGGSYNEQFF.

The DNA for the CDR3 is TGCAGTGCTAGAGATGTACAGGGGTTGAACACTGAAGCTTTCTTT. Translated, it gives CSARDVQGLNTEAFF. The V gene is TRBV20-1, the J gene TRBJ1-1; 7 bases align to TRBD1. CDR3 length: 15 amino acids. The germline CDR1 and CDR2 sequences are DFQATT and SNEGSKA (reference sequence). Germline trimming cut 0 bases from V and 0 bases from J; bases unmatched to any gene: 4.

This clonotype has more than one count but fewer than ten. The chain recombines TRBV13 with TRBJ2-3; 12 bases map to TRBD2. The ends lost 2 bases at V and 5 bases at J; junction bases unmatched: 2. The CDR3 has 15 residues. The germline CDR1 and CDR2 sequences are PRHDT and FYEKMQ (reference sequence). The CDR3 loop is CASSLPTSGRDTQYF. CDR3 nucleotide sequence: TGTGCCAGCAGCTTACCGACTAGCGGGAGAGATACGCAGTATTTT.

This chain connects TRBV27 to TRBJ2-3, with TRBD2 as a possible D gene (7 bases). The CDR3 contains 15 residues. V shed 5 bases and J shed 5 bases, with 17 bases lying between them. Germline V gives CDR1 MNHEY, CDR2 SMNVEV (reference sequence). The CDR3 nucleotides read TGTGCCAGCAGTCCACTAGGGGGGGAGATAGATACGCAGTATTTT. Its protein product is CASSPLGGEIDTQYF.

This sequence joins TRBV6-2 or TRBV6-3 and TRBJ2-1; the match to TRBD1 covers 11 bases. Trimming removed 3 bases from V and 7 bases from J; junction bases left unmatched: 8. CDR1 is MNHEY and CDR2 is SVGEGT in the germline V gene. CDR3 size: 16 residues. The CDR3: CASSYGGGQGANEQFF. DNA of the CDR3: TGTGCCAGCAGTTATGGAGGCGGACAGGGGGCGAATGAGCAGTTCTTC.

In its sample, this clonotype was seen a few times. The V gene is TRBV7-2, the J gene TRBJ2-1, with 8 bases fitting TRBD2. The CDR3 extends over 13 amino acids. Germline values: CDR1 SGHTA, CDR2 FQGNSA. The V gene end was trimmed by 5 bases and the J gene end by 4 bases; junction bases not matched to a gene: 1. The CDR3 region has the DNA TGTGCCAGCAGCGGACTAGCATACAATGAGCAGTTCTTC. As protein: CASSGLAYNEQFF.

The V gene is TRBV29-1, the J gene TRBJ1-4; TRBD1 matches at 8 bases. CDR3 length: 14 amino acids. Germline trimming cut 7 bases from V and 8 bases from J; bases unmatched to any gene: 12. Per the germline V gene, CDR1 is SQVTM and CDR2 is ANQGSEA. The CDR3: CSGVTGDQPEKLFF. Here the CDR3 DNA reads TGCAGCGGTGTGACAGGGGACCAACCGGAAAAACTGTTTTTT.

This clonotype was recorded at least ten times. The chain joins TRBV6-1 to TRBJ2-1; 13 bases align to TRBD2. V lost 6 bases and J lost 5; bases outside the gene matches: 7. The CDR3 consists of 16 residues. Germline V gives CDR1 MNHNS, CDR2 SASEGT. CDR3 in DNA: TGTGCCAGCAGAACGCGACTAGCGGGAGGCCACAATGAGCAGTTCTTC. Translating it yields CASRTRLAGGHNEQFF.

This clonotype was seen a handful of times. The J gene is TRBJ1-1, the V gene TRBV28, with D maybe TRBD1 (5 bases). CDR3 length: 16 residues. The germline V gene has CDR1 MDHEN and CDR2 SYDVKM. The V and J ends lost 2 bases and 5 bases respectively, with 18 bases between them. This CDR3 is CASSLRDPGEETEAFF. CDR3 nucleotide sequence: TGTGCCAGCAGTTTACGGGACCCGGGGGAAGAAACTGAAGCTTTCTTT.

On this clonotype: A read error is possible here, since a much larger clone lies one base away. The V and J genes are TRBV27 and TRBJ2-1; TRBD2 might be the D (6 bases). The CDR3 sequence is 14 residues long. Germline loops: CDR1 MNHEY, CDR2 SMNVEV (reference sequence). Trimming shortened V by 2 bases and J by 4 bases, and 9 bases separated the two germline ends. As DNA, the CDR3 is TGTGCCAGCAGTTTACGGGGGTTGTACAATGAGCAGTTCTTC. Its protein is CASSLRGLYNEQFF.